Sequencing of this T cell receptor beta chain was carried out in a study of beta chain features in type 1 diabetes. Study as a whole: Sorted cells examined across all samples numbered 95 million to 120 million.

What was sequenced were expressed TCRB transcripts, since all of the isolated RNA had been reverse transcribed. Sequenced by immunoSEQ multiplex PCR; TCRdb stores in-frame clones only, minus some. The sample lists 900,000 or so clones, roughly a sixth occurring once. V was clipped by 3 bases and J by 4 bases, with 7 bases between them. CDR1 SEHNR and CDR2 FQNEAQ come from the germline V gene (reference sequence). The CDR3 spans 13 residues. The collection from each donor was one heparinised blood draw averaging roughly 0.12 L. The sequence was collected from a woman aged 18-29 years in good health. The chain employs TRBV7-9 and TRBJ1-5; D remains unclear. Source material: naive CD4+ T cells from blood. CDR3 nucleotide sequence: TGTGCCAGCAGCTTCGCAATGAATCAGCCCCAGCATTTT. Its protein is CASSFAMNQPQHF. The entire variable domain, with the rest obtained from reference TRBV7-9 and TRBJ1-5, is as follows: DTGVSQNPRHKITKRGQNVTFRCDPISEHNRLYWYRQTLGQGPEFLTYFQNEAQLEKSRLLSDRFSAERPKGSFSTLEIQRTEQGDSAMYLCASSFAMNQPQHFGDGTRLSIL.